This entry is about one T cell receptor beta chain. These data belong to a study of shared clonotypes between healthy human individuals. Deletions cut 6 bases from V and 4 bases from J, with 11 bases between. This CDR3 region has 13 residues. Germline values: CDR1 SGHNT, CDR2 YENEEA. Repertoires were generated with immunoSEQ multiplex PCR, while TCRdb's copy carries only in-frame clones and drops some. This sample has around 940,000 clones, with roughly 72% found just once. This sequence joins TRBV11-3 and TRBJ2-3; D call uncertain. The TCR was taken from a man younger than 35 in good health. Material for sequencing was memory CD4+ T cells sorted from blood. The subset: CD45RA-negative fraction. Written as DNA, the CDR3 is TGTGCCAGCAGTCCCGATATTTCAGATACGCAGTATTTT. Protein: CASSPDISDTQYF.